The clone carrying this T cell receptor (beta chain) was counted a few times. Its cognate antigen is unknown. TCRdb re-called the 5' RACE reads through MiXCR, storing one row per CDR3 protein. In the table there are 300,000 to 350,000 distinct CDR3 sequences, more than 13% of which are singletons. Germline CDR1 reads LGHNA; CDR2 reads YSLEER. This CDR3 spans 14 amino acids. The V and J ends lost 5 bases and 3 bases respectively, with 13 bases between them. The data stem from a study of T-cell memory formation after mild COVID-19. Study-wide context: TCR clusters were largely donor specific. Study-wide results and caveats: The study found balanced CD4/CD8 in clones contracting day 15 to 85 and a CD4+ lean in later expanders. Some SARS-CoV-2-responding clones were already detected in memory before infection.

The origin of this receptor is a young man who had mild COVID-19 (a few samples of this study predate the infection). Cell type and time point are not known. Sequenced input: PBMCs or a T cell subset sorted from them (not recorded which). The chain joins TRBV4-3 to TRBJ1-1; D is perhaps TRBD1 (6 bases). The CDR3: CASSYRAGDTEAFF. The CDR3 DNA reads TGCGCCAGCAGCTACAGGGCAGGGGACACTGAAGCTTTCTTT.